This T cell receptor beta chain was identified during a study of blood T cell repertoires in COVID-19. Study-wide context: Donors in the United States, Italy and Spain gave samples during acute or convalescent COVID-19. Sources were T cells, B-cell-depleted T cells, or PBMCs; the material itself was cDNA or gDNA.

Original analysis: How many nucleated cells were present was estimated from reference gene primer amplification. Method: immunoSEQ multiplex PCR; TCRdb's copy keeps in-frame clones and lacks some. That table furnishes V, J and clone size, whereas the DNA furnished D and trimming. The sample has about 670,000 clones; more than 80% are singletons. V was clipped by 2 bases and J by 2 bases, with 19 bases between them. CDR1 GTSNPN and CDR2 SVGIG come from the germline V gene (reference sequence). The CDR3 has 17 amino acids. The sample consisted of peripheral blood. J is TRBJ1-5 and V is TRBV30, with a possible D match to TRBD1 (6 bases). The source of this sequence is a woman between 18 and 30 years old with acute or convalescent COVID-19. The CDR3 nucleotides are TGTGCCTGGAGTACAGGGCGGGAGATATTAGGCAATCAGCCCCAGCATTTT. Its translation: CAWSTGREILGNQPQHF.